This T cell receptor beta chain is from a study of spatial heterogeneity in lung cancer. As for time point: sample taken at primary tumor resection. Unsorted tumor, nontumor lung tissue or cryopreserved PBMC supplied the whole RNA. This clonotype was detected ten times or more. The CDR3 contains 13 residues. From germline, CDR1 is SEHNR and CDR2 FQNEAQ (reference sequence). The ends were cut back, 5 bases at V and 2 bases at J, with 9 bases in the middle. TCRdb processed the 5' RACE reads anew with MiXCR; each CDR3 protein has one entry. Counted here are around 9,800 distinct CDR3 sequences, approximately 24% occurring once; the ten biggest clones make up roughly 30%.

This chain uses TRBV7-9 with TRBJ2-5, with D possibly matching TRBD2 (6 bases). Here the sequenced sample was PBMCs, taken at surgery. This sequence was found in a female donor with early-stage non-small cell lung cancer. Written as DNA, the CDR3 is TGTGCCAGCAGCGGGGGACTTCAAGAGACCCAGTACTTC. It specifies CASSGGLQETQYF.